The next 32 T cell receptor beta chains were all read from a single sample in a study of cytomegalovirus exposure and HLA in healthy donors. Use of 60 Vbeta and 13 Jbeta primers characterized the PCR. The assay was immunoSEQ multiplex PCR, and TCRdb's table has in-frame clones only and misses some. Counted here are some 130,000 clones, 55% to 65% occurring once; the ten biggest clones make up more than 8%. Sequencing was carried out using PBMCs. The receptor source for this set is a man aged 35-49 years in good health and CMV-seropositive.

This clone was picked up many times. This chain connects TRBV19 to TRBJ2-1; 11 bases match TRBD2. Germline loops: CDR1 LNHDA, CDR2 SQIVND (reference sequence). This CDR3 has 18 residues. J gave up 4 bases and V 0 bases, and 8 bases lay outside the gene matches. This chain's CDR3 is CASSIEGTSGSGYNEQFF. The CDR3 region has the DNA TGTGCCAGTAGTATAGAGGGTACTAGCGGGAGTGGGTACAATGAGCAGTTCTTC.

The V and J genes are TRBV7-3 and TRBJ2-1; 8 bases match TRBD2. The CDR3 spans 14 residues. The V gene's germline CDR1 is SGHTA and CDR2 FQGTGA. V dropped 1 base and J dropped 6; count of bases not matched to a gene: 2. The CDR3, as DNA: TGTGCCAGCAGCTTAATAGGGACTAGCAATGAGCAGTTCTTC. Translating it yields CASSLIGTSNEQFF.

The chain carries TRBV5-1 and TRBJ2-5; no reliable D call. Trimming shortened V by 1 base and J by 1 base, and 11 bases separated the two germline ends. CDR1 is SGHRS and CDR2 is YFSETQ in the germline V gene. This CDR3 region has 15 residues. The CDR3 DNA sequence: TGCGCCAGCAGCTTGAACAGCCGCTCCCAAGAGACCCAGTACTTC. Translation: CASSLNSRSQETQYF.

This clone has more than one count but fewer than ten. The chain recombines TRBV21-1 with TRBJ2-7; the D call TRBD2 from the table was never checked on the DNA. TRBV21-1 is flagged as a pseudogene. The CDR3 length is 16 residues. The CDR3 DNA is TGTGCCAGCAGCAAAGGGGGGACTAGCGTAGCCCACGAGCAGTACTTC. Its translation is CASSKGGTSVAHEQYF.

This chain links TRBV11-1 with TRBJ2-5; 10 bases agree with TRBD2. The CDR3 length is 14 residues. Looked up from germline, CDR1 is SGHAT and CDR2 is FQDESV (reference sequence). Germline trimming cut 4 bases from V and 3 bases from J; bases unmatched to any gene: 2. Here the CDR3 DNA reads TGTGCCAGCAGCTCACTAGCGGGAAAAGAGACCCAGTACTTC. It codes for CASSSLAGKETQYF.

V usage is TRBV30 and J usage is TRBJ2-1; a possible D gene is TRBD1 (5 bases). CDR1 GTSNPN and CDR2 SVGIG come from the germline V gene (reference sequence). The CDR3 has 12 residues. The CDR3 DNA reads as TGTGCTTTGGGGCGGAAGTACAATGAGCAGTTCTTC. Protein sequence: CALGRKYNEQFF.

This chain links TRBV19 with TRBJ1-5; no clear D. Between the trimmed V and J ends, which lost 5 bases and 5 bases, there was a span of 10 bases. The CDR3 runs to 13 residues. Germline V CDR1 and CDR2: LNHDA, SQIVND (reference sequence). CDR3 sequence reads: CASSQRGDQPQHF. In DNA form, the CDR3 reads TGTGCCAGTAGTCAAAGAGGTGATCAGCCCCAGCATTTT.

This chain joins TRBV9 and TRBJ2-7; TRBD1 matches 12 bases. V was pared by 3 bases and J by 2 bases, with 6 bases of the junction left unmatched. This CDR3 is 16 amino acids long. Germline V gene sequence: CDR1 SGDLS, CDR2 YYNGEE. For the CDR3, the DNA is TGTGCCAGCAGCGCAGGGACAGGGGGCTTCCCCTACGAGCAGTACTTC. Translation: CASSAGTGGFPYEQYF.

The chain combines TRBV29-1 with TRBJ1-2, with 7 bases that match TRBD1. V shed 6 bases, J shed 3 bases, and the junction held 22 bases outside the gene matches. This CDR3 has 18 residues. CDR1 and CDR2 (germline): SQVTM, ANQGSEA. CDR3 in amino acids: CSVQGTGQTAGPYYGYTF. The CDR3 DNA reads TGCAGCGTCCAGGGGACGGGACAGACCGCTGGGCCTTACTATGGCTACACCTTC. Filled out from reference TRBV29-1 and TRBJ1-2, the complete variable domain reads SAVISQKPSRDICQRGTSLTIQCQVDSQVTMMFWYRQQPGQSLTLIATANQGSEATYESGFVIDKFPISRPNLTFSTLTVSNMSPEDSSIYLCSVQGTGQTAGPYYGYTFGSGTRLTVV.

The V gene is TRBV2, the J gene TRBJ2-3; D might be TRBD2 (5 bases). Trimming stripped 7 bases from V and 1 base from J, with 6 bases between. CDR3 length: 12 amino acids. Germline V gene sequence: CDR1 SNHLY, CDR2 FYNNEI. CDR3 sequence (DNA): TGTGCCAGCAAAGCGGGCACAGATACGCAGTATTTT. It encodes CASKAGTDTQYF. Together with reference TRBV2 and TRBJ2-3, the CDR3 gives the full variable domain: EPEVTQTPSHQVTQMGQEVILRCVPISNHLYFYWYRQILGQKVEFLVSFYNNEISEKSEIFDDQFSVERPDGSNFTLKIRSTKLEDSAMYFCASKAGTDTQYFGPGTRLTVL.

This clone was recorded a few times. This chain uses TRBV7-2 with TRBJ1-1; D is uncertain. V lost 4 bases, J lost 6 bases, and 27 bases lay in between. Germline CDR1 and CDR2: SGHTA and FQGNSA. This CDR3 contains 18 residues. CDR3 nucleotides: TGTGCCAGCAGCTCCCAGACGGGAGAGGGCTTCGGTGTCGCTGAAGCTTTCTTT. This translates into CASSSQTGEGFGVAEAFF.

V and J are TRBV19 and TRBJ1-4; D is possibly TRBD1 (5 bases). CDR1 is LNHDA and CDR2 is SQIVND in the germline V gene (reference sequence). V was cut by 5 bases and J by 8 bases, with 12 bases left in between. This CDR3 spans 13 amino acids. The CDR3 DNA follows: TGTGCCAGTAGTTTAAGACAGCAAGAAAAACTGTTTTTT. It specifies CASSLRQQEKLFF. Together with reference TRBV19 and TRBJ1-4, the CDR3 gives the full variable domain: DGGITQSPKYLFRKEGQNVTLSCEQNLNHDAMYWYRQDPGQGLRLIYYSQIVNDFQKGDIAEGYSVSREKKESFPLTVTSAQKNPTAFYLCASSLRQQEKLFFGSGTQLSVL.

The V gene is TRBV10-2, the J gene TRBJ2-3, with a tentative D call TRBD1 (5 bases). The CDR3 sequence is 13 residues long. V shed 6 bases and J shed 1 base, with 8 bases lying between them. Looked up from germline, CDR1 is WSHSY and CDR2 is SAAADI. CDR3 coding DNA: TGCGCCAGCAGGCAAGGGGGCACAGATACGCAGTATTTT. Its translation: CASRQGGTDTQYF.

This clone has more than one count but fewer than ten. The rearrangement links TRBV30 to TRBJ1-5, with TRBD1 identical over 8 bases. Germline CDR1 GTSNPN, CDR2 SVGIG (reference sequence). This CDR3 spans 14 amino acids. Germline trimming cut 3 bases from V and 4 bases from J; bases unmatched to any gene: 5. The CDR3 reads CAWSMTGVNQPQHF. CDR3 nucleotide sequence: TGTGCCTGGAGCATGACAGGGGTAAATCAGCCCCAGCATTTT.

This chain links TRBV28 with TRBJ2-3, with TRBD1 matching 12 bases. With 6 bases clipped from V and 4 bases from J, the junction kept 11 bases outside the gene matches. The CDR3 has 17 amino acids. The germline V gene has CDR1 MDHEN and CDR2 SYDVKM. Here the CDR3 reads CASRGQGAGLGADTQYF. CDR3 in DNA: TGTGCCAGCAGGGGACAGGGGGCGGGATTGGGCGCAGATACGCAGTATTTT.

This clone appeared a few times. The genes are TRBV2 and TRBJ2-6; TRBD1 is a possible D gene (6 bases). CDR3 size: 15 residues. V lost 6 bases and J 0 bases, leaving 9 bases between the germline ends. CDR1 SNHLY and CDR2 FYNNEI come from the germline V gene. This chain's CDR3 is CASRDRASGANVLTF. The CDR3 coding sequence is TGTGCCAGCAGGGACAGAGCCTCTGGGGCCAACGTCCTGACTTTC.

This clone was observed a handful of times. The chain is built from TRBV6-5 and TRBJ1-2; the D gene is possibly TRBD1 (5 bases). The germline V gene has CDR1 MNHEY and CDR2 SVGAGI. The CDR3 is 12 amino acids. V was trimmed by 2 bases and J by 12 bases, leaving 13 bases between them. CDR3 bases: TGTGCCAGCAGTTACCCCGGGGGGGTGAACACCTTC. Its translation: CASSYPGGVNTF.

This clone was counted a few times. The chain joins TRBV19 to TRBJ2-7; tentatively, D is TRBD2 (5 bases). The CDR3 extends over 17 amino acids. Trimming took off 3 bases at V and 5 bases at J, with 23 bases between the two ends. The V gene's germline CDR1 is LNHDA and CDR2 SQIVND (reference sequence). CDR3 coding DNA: TGTGCCAGTAGTATTACCCCCCCGTGGGAGTACGGGGACGAGCAGTACTTC. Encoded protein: CASSITPPWEYGDEQYF. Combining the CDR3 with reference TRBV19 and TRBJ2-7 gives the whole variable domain DGGITQSPKYLFRKEGQNVTLSCEQNLNHDAMYWYRQDPGQGLRLIYYSQIVNDFQKGDIAEGYSVSREKKESFPLTVTSAQKNPTAFYLCASSITPPWEYGDEQYFGPGTRLTVT.

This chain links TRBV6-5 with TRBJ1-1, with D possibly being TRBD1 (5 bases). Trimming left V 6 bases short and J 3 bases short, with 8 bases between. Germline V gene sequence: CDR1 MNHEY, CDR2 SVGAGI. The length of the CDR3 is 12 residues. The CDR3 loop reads CASSQGDTEAFF. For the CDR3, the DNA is TGTGCCAGCAGCCAAGGGGACACTGAAGCTTTCTTT.

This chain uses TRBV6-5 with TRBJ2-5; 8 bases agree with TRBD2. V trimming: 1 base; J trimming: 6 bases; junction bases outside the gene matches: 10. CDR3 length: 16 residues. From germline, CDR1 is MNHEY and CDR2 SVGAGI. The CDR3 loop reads CASSYWWRGEGKTQYF. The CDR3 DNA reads TGTGCCAGCAGTTACTGGTGGCGGGGGGAGGGGAAGACCCAGTACTTC.

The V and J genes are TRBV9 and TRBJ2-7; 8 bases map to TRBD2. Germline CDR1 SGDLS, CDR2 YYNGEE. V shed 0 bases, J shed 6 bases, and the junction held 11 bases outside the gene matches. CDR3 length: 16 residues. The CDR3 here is CASSVEGAGGVSEQYF. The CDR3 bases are TGTGCCAGCAGCGTAGAGGGTGCGGGAGGAGTAAGCGAGCAGTACTTC.

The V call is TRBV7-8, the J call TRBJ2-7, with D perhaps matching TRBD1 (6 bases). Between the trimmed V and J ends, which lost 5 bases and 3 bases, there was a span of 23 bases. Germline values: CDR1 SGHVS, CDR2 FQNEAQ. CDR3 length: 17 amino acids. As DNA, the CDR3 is TGTGCCAGCAGCCCTCTTATAACAGGGACGCGGAGCTACGAGCAGTACTTC. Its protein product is CASSPLITGTRSYEQYF.

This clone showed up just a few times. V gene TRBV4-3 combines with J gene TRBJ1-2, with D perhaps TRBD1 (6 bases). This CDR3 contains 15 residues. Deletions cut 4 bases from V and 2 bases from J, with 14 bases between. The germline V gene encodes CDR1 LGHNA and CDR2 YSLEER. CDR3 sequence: CASSPSWTANYGYTF. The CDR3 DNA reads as TGCGCCAGCAGCCCATCTTGGACAGCCAACTATGGCTACACCTTC.

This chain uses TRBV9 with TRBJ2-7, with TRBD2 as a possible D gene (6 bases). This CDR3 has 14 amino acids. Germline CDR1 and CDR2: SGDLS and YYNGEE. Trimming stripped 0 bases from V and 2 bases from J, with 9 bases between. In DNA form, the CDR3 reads TGTGCCAGCAGCGTAGGGACTAACACCTACGAGCAGTACTTC. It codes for CASSVGTNTYEQYF.

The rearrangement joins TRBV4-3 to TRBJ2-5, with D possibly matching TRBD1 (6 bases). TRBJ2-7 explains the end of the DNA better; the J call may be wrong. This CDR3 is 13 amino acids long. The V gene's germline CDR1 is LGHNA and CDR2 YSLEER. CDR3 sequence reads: CASSQDRGYEQYF. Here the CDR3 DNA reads TGCGCCAGCAGCCAAGACAGGGGCTACGAGCAGTACTTC.

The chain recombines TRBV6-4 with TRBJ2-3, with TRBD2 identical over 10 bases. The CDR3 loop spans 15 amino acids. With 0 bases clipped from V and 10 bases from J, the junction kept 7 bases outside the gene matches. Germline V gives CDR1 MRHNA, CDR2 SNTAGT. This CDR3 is CASSDSEAGGPPQYF. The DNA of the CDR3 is TGTGCCAGCAGTGACTCTGAAGCGGGAGGGCCCCCGCAGTATTTT.

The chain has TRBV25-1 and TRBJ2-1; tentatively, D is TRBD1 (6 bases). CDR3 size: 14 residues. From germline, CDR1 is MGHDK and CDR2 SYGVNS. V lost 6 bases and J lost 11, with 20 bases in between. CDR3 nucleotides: TGTGCCAGCAGCCAAGGGTCAGGGGCGCTGAAGCAGTTCTTC. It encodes CASSQGSGALKQFF.

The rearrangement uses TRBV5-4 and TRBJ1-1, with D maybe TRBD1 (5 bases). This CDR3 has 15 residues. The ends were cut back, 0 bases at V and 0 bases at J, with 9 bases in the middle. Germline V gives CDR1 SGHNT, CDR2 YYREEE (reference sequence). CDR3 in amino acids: CASSLVQALNTEAFF. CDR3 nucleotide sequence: TGTGCCAGCAGCTTGGTACAGGCGTTGAACACTGAAGCTTTCTTT.

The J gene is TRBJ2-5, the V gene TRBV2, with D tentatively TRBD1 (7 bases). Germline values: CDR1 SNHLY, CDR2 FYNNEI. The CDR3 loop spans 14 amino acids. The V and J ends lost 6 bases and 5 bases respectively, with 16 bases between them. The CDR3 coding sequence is TGTGCCAGCAGCAGGGGGGCCGACGTCGAGACCCAGTACTTC. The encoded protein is CASSRGADVETQYF.

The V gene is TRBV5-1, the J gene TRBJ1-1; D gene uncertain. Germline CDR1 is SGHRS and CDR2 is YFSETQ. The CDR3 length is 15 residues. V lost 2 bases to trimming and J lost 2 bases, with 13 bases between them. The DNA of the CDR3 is TGCGCCAGCAGCTTATTGGGAGATTTTAACACTGAAGCTTTCTTT. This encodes CASSLLGDFNTEAFF.

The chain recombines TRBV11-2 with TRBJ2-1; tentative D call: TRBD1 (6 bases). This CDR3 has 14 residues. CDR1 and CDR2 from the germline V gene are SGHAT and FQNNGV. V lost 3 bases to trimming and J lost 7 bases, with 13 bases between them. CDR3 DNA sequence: TGTGCCAGCAGCTTGGGGTCGCAGGGGAATGAGCAGTTCTTC. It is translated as CASSLGSQGNEQFF.

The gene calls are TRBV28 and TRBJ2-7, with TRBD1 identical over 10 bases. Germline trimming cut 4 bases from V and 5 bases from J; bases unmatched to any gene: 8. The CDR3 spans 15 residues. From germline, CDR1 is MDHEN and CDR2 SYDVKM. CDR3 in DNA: TGTGCCAGCAGTTCTCCGGGACAGGGGAAAAACGAGCAGTACTTC. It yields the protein CASSSPGQGKNEQYF.